What follows are 30 T cell receptor beta chains derived from one specimen sequenced in a study of cytomegalovirus exposure and HLA in healthy donors. The PCR had 60 Vbeta and 13 Jbeta primers. Sequenced by immunoSEQ multiplex PCR; TCRdb stores in-frame clones only, minus some. The sample yields 150,000 to 200,000 clones, under 85% seen once. The sample was PBMCs. The receptors here all came from a woman in her thirties in good health and CMV-seronegative.

The J gene is TRBJ2-7, the V gene TRBV7-8; TRBD2 matches 8 bases. V shed 7 bases and J 7 bases; nucleotides not matched to a gene: 21. Germline CDR1 reads SGHVS; CDR2 reads FQNEAQ. The CDR3 is 17 residues long. The CDR3 protein is CASITRAGVAGYQEQYF. Written as DNA, the CDR3 is TGTGCCAGCATCACACGCGCGGGGGTAGCGGGGTACCAGGAGCAGTACTTC.

About this clone: Other DNA sequences in this specimen translate into the identical CDR3. The chain combines TRBV27 with TRBJ2-2; D not certain. V lost 6 bases and J lost 1, with 3 bases in between. Per the germline V gene, CDR1 is MNHEY and CDR2 is SMNVEV (reference sequence). The CDR3 has 12 residues. CDR3 bases: TGTGCCAGCAGGCGGAACACCGGGGAGCTGTTTTTT. Protein: CASRRNTGELFF.

The chain links TRBV30 to TRBJ1-3, with 7 bases matching TRBD1. Germline lookup yields CDR1 GTSNPN and CDR2 SVGIG (reference sequence). Trimming took 8 bases from V and 4 from J; bases not matched to a gene: 5. This CDR3 contains 12 residues. CDR3 DNA: TGTGCCGGCAGGGGGGACGGAAACACCATATATTTT. Translated, it gives CAGRGDGNTIYF.

V and J are TRBV9 and TRBJ1-6, with 9 nucleotides matching TRBD1. The CDR3 loop spans 13 amino acids. CDR1 and CDR2 from the germline V gene are SGDLS and YYNGEE. J was trimmed by 10 bases and V by 5 bases; bases with no gene match: 4. CDR3 DNA sequence: TGTGCCAGCAGGGGGGGGACAGGGTCACCCCTCCACTTT. The encoded protein is CASRGGTGSPLHF.

The sample holds a few counts of this clone. The V call is TRBV18, the J call TRBJ2-7; 8 positions match TRBD1. V lost 6 bases to trimming and J lost 5 bases; unmatched junction nucleotides: 3. CDR1 and CDR2 (germline): KGHSH, LQKENI. The CDR3 loop spans 12 amino acids. The CDR3 loop is CASSQQGDEQYF. For the CDR3, the DNA is TGTGCCAGCTCTCAACAGGGGGACGAGCAGTACTTC.

This clone was found once. The gene calls are TRBV6-1 and TRBJ1-2; D may be TRBD1 (5 bases). V was shortened by 4 bases and J by 3 bases, with 9 bases between the two germline ends. CDR3 size: 13 residues. CDR1 MNHNS and CDR2 SASEGT come from the germline V gene. The CDR3 sequence is CASSVQGYYGYTF. The CDR3 DNA reads TGTGCCAGCAGTGTGCAGGGATACTATGGCTACACCTTC.

This rearrangement joins TRBV5-1 to TRBJ2-7; a weak D match, TRBD1 (5 bases). CDR1 and CDR2 (germline): SGHRS, YFSETQ. V was cut by 4 bases and J by 6 bases, with 17 bases left in between. CDR3 length: 14 residues. The CDR3 reads CASSQDMGRGEQYF. The CDR3 nucleotides are TGCGCCAGCAGCCAGGACATGGGAAGAGGCGAGCAGTACTTC.

This clone came up a few times. The V gene is TRBV19, the J gene TRBJ2-1; D perhaps matches TRBD1 (6 bases). In germline, CDR1 is LNHDA, CDR2 SQIVND (reference sequence). The CDR3 has 17 amino acids. V was pared by 5 bases and J by 0 bases, with 17 bases between. For the CDR3, the DNA is TGTGCCAGTAGTTTAAACAGGGCCGGAATCTCCTACAATGAGCAGTTCTTC. It yields the protein CASSLNRAGISYNEQFF.

The rearrangement links TRBV28 to TRBJ1-2; 8 bases align to TRBD1. The V and J ends lost 2 bases and 1 base, in that order; junction bases with no gene match: 3. Germline lookup yields CDR1 MDHEN and CDR2 SYDVKM. This CDR3 has 15 amino acids. CDR3 nucleotide sequence: TGTGCCAGCAGTTTAGGAGACAGGGGTAACTATGGCTACACCTTC. As protein: CASSLGDRGNYGYTF.

This chain joins TRBV12-5 and TRBJ1-1; D remains ambiguous. Trimming removed 6 bases at V and 4 bases at J, with 15 bases between. The CDR3 is made up of 14 amino acids. CDR1 and CDR2 from the germline V gene are LGHNT and FRNRAP. The CDR3 reads CASGPVARGTEAFF. DNA for the CDR3: TGTGCTAGTGGCCCTGTAGCCCGGGGCACTGAAGCTTTCTTT.

The chain links TRBV5-1 to TRBJ2-3; TRBD2 matches at 11 bases. The germline CDR1 and CDR2 sequences are SGHRS and YFSETQ. The ends lost 3 bases at V and 2 bases at J; junction bases unmatched: 2. The CDR3 contains 15 residues. CDR3 protein: CASSSSGGNTDTQYF. CDR3 DNA sequence: TGCGCCAGCAGCTCTAGCGGGGGGAACACAGATACGCAGTATTTT.

The chain is built from TRBV18 and TRBJ1-1; D possibly corresponds to TRBD1 (5 bases). Germline V CDR1 and CDR2: KGHSH, LQKENI. V was cut by 3 bases and J by 1 base, with 12 bases left in between. The CDR3 runs to 15 residues. CDR3: CASSPRGRSNTEAFF. The CDR3 DNA reads as TGTGCCAGCTCACCGCGGGGACGGTCGAACACTGAAGCTTTCTTT.

The chain is built from TRBV27 and TRBJ1-5, with D possibly matching TRBD1 (5 bases). The CDR3 is 16 residues long. With 5 bases removed from V and 0 bases from J, the gap between germline ends came to 14 bases. CDR1 MNHEY and CDR2 SMNVEV come from the germline V gene (reference sequence). CDR3 protein: CASSPQGSYSNQPQHF. In DNA form, the CDR3 reads TGTGCCAGCAGTCCGCAGGGTTCTTATAGCAATCAGCCCCAGCATTTT.

The chain has TRBV4-2 and TRBJ2-7; TRBD2 aligns across 8 bases. Trimming at V came to 3 bases and at J to 3 bases, leaving 10 bases not matched to a gene. The CDR3 contains 16 residues. The germline gives CDR1 LGHNA, CDR2 YNFKEQ. The CDR3 here is CASSQPGGGAGYEQYF. The CDR3 nucleotides read TGTGCCAGCAGCCAGCCCGGGGGGGGCGCGGGCTACGAGCAGTACTTC.

The chain combines TRBV19 with TRBJ2-4; 8 bases are a match to TRBD1. Germline V gene lookup returns CDR1 LNHDA and CDR2 SQIVND (reference sequence). This CDR3 spans 13 amino acids. The J segment lost 9 bases and the V segment lost 3 bases, leaving 4 bases of the junction unmatched. The CDR3 coding sequence is TGTGCCAGTAGTATCCGGACAGGGAGCATTCAGTACTTC. Amino acid sequence: CASSIRTGSIQYF. Variable domain in full (rest from reference TRBV19 and TRBJ2-4): DGGITQSPKYLFRKEGQNVTLSCEQNLNHDAMYWYRQDPGQGLRLIYYSQIVNDFQKGDIAEGYSVSREKKESFPLTVTSAQKNPTAFYLCASSIRTGSIQYFGAGTRLSVL.

V usage is TRBV6-5 and J usage is TRBJ2-2; 8 bases map to TRBD2. Germline CDR1 MNHEY, CDR2 SVGAGI. The J segment lost 1 base and the V segment lost 2 bases, leaving 3 bases of the junction unmatched. The CDR3 contains 16 residues. CDR3 DNA sequence: TGTGCCAGCAGTTACGCGGGACTAGGGAACACCGGGGAGCTGTTTTTT. Translated: CASSYAGLGNTGELFF.

In nucleotides, the CDR3 is TGTGCCAGCAGCCCAGACAGGGGAGCTAACTATGGCTACACCTTC. It specifies CASSPDRGANYGYTF. This chain joins TRBV9 and TRBJ1-2; 8 bases fit TRBD1. The CDR3 length is 15 residues. Germline CDR1 and CDR2: SGDLS and YYNGEE. With V trimmed by 4 bases and J by 0 bases, 5 bases remained unmatched. Together with reference TRBV9 and TRBJ1-2, the CDR3 gives the full variable domain: DSGVTQTPKHLITATGQRVTLRCSPRSGDLSVYWYQQSLDQGLQFLIQYYNGEERAKGNILERFSAQQFPDLHSELNLSSLELGDSALYFCASSPDRGANYGYTFGSGTRLTVV.

The CDR3 DNA is TGCGCCAGCAGCAACGGACAGGGGGCAGGGACTGAAGCTTTCTTT. This translates into CASSNGQGAGTEAFF. The chain joins TRBV5-1 to TRBJ1-1, with TRBD1 matching over 11 bases. The V segment lost 4 bases and the J segment 5 bases; nucleotides outside the gene matches: 7. The CDR3 extends over 15 amino acids. Germline V gives CDR1 SGHRS, CDR2 YFSETQ.

The chain is built from TRBV16 and TRBJ2-3; D possibly corresponds to TRBD2 (5 bases). Trimming left V 1 base short and J 2 bases short, with 22 bases between. CDR1 is KGHSY, CDR2 FQNENV, per germline. The CDR3 consists of 19 residues. CDR3 amino acids: CASSQLLANPYQATDTQYF. DNA of the CDR3: TGTGCCAGCAGCCAATTGCTAGCCAACCCATACCAAGCCACAGATACGCAGTATTTT.

The V and J genes are TRBV19 and TRBJ2-7, with 9 bases lining up with TRBD2. Germline V gene data show CDR1 as LNHDA and CDR2 as SQIVND (reference sequence). This CDR3 comprises 15 residues. Trimming at V came to 6 bases and at J to 0 bases, leaving 6 bases not matched to a gene. CDR3 loop: CASSILAGYSYEQYF. DNA for the CDR3: TGTGCCAGTAGCATTCTAGCGGGGTACTCCTACGAGCAGTACTTC.

Remarks on this clone: The junction shows a germline mismatch at one end, possibly a read error. This rearrangement joins TRBV7-9 to TRBJ1-2; D may be TRBD1 (5 bases). CDR3 length: 13 amino acids. CDR1 SEHNR and CDR2 FQNEAQ come from the germline V gene (reference sequence). For the CDR3, the DNA is TGTTCCAGCAGCTTCTCAGGGCCTTATGGCTACACCTTC. It translates to CSSSFSGPYGYTF.

This clone appeared a few times. This chain links TRBV11-2 with TRBJ1-6, with 7 bases that match TRBD1. With 7 bases clipped from V and 10 bases from J, the junction kept 10 bases outside the gene matches. Germline V lookup: CDR1 SGHAT, CDR2 FQNNGV. This CDR3 contains 14 residues. This CDR3 reads CASTITGENSPLHF. The CDR3 DNA is TGTGCCAGCACTATAACAGGGGAAAACTCACCCCTCCACTTT.

V gene TRBV5-1 combines with J gene TRBJ1-1, with TRBD1 as a possible D gene (6 bases). The V end was cut by 0 bases, the J end by 11 bases, with 17 bases between. The CDR3 contains 14 residues. Germline V gene sequence: CDR1 SGHRS, CDR2 YFSETQ. CDR3 protein: CASSLGSAGVHAFF. Written as DNA, the CDR3 is TGCGCCAGCAGCTTGGGCTCAGCAGGGGTGCACGCTTTCTTT.

The rearrangement links TRBV6-5 to TRBJ2-1; TRBD2 might be the D (7 bases). V was pared by 3 bases and J by 2 bases, with 11 bases between. The CDR3 loop spans 15 amino acids. Germline CDR1 is MNHEY and CDR2 is SVGAGI. The CDR3 is CASSYSGGPYNEQFF. The CDR3 bases are TGTGCCAGCAGTTATTCCGGGGGGCCCTACAATGAGCAGTTCTTC.

The chain combines TRBV5-1 with TRBJ2-1; 8 positions agree with TRBD2. In germline, CDR1 is SGHRS, CDR2 YFSETQ. The CDR3 runs 15 residues. The junction had 10 bases not matched to a gene; V was cut back by 4 bases and J by 7 bases. CDR3 nucleotides: TGCGCCAGCAGCCATTCGACGGGGGGGTATAATGAGCAGTTCTTC. As protein: CASSHSTGGYNEQFF.

The rearrangement joins TRBV6-4 to TRBJ1-6; D not resolved. This CDR3 comprises 13 residues. Trimming shortened V by 4 bases and J by 9 bases, and 10 bases separated the two germline ends. Germline-derived CDR1 and CDR2 are MRHNA and SNTAGT. CDR3 sequence: CASSVANGSPLHF. The CDR3 nucleotides are TGTGCCAGCAGTGTTGCGAACGGTTCACCCCTCCACTTT.

This clone has a handful of counts. V is TRBV27 and J is TRBJ2-7; 8 bases agree with TRBD1. The trim removed 1 base at V and 2 bases at J, leaving 7 bases unmatched. The germline V gene encodes CDR1 MNHEY and CDR2 SMNVEV (reference sequence). The CDR3 loop spans 16 amino acids. In nucleotides, the CDR3 is TGTGCCAGCAGTTTATTCGTACGGGACAGGACCTACGAGCAGTACTTC. Its protein is CASSLFVRDRTYEQYF.

This clone was counted a few times. V usage is TRBV5-1 and J usage is TRBJ2-1, with 8 nucleotides matching TRBD2. J was trimmed by 7 bases and V by 5 bases; bases with no gene match: 8. CDR3 size: 14 residues. Germline assignment: CDR1 SGHRS and CDR2 YFSETQ. This CDR3 reads CASRQTSVRNEQFF. CDR3 sequence (DNA): TGCGCCAGCAGGCAGACTAGCGTCAGGAATGAGCAGTTCTTC.

Remarks on this clone: Germline and junction disagree at one end, which may indicate a read error. CDR3 in DNA: TGTGCCAGCAGACGGCGGGGGGGCTCAGATACGCAGTATTTT. It specifies CASRRRGGSDTQYF. The V and J genes are TRBV5-1 and TRBJ2-3, with 9 bases that match TRBD2. The germline gives CDR1 SGHRS, CDR2 YFSETQ. The CDR3 loop spans 14 amino acids. Complete variable domain (other parts from reference TRBV5-1 and TRBJ2-3): KAGVTQTPRYLIKTRGQQVTLSCSPISGHRSVSWYQQTPGQGLQFLFEYFSETQRNKGNFPGRFSGRQFSNSRSEMNVSTLELGDSALYLCASRRRGGSDTQYFGPGTRLTVL.

The V gene is TRBV5-1, the J gene TRBJ2-3, with D hard to call. Germline lookup yields CDR1 SGHRS and CDR2 YFSETQ. V lost 0 bases to trimming and J lost 1 base, with 6 bases between them. CDR3 length: 14 amino acids. CDR3 nucleotides: TGCGCCAGCAGCTTGGGGTCAGGCACAGATACGCAGTATTTT. Translation gives CASSLGSGTDTQYF.